The T cell receptor (beta chain) described here comes from a study of CXCR3-negative and CXCR3-positive naive CD8 T cells. Comment on this clonotype: Its antigen is still unknown.

The CDR3 sequence is 15 residues long. Looked up from germline, CDR1 is ENHRY and CDR2 is SYGVKD. All CD8+ T cell subsets were sorted in triplicate at fewer than 350,000 cells each. Findings and limits, study-wide: The TRB CDR3s that CXCR3-positive naive cells carried were more hydrophobic than those of CXCR3-negative naive cells.

The authors prepared UMI-labeled TRB cDNA libraries by 5' RACE. TCRdb re-analyzed the 5' RACE reads; it lists each CDR3 protein once, without DNA. The sample features around 45,000 distinct CDR3 sequences, with about 1.6% in its top ten. The specimen sequenced was naive CXCR3- CD8+ T cells from blood. Subset meaning: CD45RO-CCR7+CD27+CD95- naive CD8+ T cells lacking CXCR3 (TNR3-). The chain has TRBV10-3 and TRBJ2-7. This clonotype was obtained from a human donor in good health. Some clones in this sample may be carry-over from other donors' samples. The CDR3 region is CAISDRPIEYYEQYF.